A selection of T cell receptor beta chains follows, all from one sample in a study of cytomegalovirus exposure and HLA in healthy donors. The assay was immunoSEQ multiplex PCR, and TCRdb's table has in-frame clones only and misses some. The repertoire holds more than 55,000 clones, with 65% to 75% as singletons. Source material: PBMCs. Every receptor here comes from a woman aged 60 to 75 in good health and CMV-seropositive. The CDR3 runs from the conserved cysteine through the conserved F or W. The D gene is left open where the match is weak. Expanded clones are given a class, and other clones once, few, many or no size at all.

v_call,j_call,clone_size,d_call,cdr3_aa,cdr3_nt
TRBV27,TRBJ2-3,once,TRBD1,CASSLTNPGQKFPDTQYF,TGTGCCAGCAGTTTAACCAACCCGGGACAGAAATTTCCAGATACGCAGTATTTT
TRBV5-1,TRBJ2-7,.,TRBD1,CASSFTGDPYEQYF,TGCGCCAGCAGCTTCACAGGGGACCCCTACGAGCAGTACTTC
TRBV16,TRBJ1-2,.,.,CASSQSDSQGYTF,TGTGCCAGCAGCCAATCTGACTCTCAAGGCTACACCTTC
TRBV30,TRBJ1-5,.,TRBD1,CAWSVQGALQSPQHF,TGTGCCTGGAGTGTACAGGGGGCCCTCCAATCACCCCAGCATTTT
TRBV19,TRBJ1-4,.,.,CASRGDGRPLEKLFF,TGTGCCAGTAGAGGAGACGGTAGACCGCTTGAAAAACTGTTTTTT
TRBV4-1,TRBJ2-2,.,.,CASSQDWLSNTGELFF,TGCGCCAGCAGCCAAGATTGGCTTTCGAACACCGGGGAGCTGTTTTTT
TRBV5-4,TRBJ2-7,.,TRBD2,CASSSRIAGGRYEQYF,TGTGCCAGCAGCTCGAGAATAGCGGGGGGCCGCTACGAGCAGTACTTC
TRBV19,TRBJ1-1,once,.,CASRLAGQGMPEAFF,TGTGCCAGTAGATTGGCCGGGCAGGGAATGCCTGAAGCTTTCTTT
TRBV2,TRBJ2-5,.,TRBD2,CASKSGGSQETQYF,TGTGCCAGCAAAAGCGGGGGATCCCAAGAGACCCAGTACTTC
TRBV9,TRBJ1-1,.,.,CASSLLGADTEAFF,TGTGCCAGCAGCTTACTTGGGGCAGACACTGAAGCTTTCTTT
TRBV7-9,TRBJ2-7,.,TRBD2,CASSRTSSSYEQYF,TGTGCCAGCAGCCGGACTAGCTCATCTTACGAGCAGTACTTC
TRBV6-5,TRBJ2-7,.,.,CASSYSRIPYEQYF,TGTGCCAGCAGTTACTCGAGGATTCCCTACGAGCAGTACTTC
TRBV6-5,TRBJ2-1,.,TRBD2,CASGRTSGRWEQFF,TGTGCCAGCGGGAGGACTAGCGGGAGATGGGAGCAGTTCTTC
TRBV30,TRBJ1-6,.,.,CAWMTDSRNSPLHF,TGTGCCTGGATGACGGACAGCAGAAATTCACCCCTCCACTTT
TRBV15,TRBJ2-7,.,TRBD2,CATSRNTGGEQYF,TGTGCCACCAGCAGAAACACGGGGGGGGAGCAGTACTTC
TRBV30,TRBJ1-1,.,.,CAWREGGTEAFF,TGTGCCTGGAGGGAGGGAGGCACTGAAGCTTTCTTT
TRBV5-1,TRBJ1-6,.,.,CASSLQLQGNSPLHF,TGCGCCAGCAGCTTACAATTACAGGGTAATTCACCCCTCCACTTT
TRBV27,TRBJ2-1,.,TRBD1,CASSGADRVDNEQFF,TGTGCCAGCAGTGGTGCGGACAGGGTAGACAATGAGCAGTTCTTC
TRBV5-1,TRBJ1-4,.,.,CASRQGRGEKLFF,TGCGCCAGCAGGCAGGGTAGGGGAGAAAAACTGTTTTTT
TRBV18,TRBJ2-7,.,TRBD2,CASSLLAGSLVF,TGTGCCAGCTCACTCTTAGCGGGGTCCCTTGTTTTC
TRBV5-1,TRBJ2-7,.,TRBD2,CASSLSSGSNEQYF,TGCGCCAGCAGCTTGTCTAGCGGGAGTAACGAGCAGTACTTC
TRBV6-6,TRBJ1-1,.,.,CASSSTDTAENTEAFF,TGTGCCAGCAGCTCTACGGACACCGCAGAGAACACTGAAGCTTTCTTT
TRBV6-1,TRBJ2-1,few,TRBD1,CASSEGQGYNEQFF,TGTGCCAGCAGTGAGGGACAGGGATACAATGAGCAGTTCTTC
TRBV7-7,TRBJ2-1,.,.,CASSLIGQYNEQFF,TGTGCTAGCAGCTTAATAGGACAGTACAATGAGCAGTTCTTC
TRBV7-9,TRBJ2-7,.,TRBD2,CASSLNSGGLYEQYF,TGTGCCAGCAGCCTAAATAGCGGGGGGCTTTACGAGCAGTACTTC
TRBV5-1,TRBJ2-7,few,TRBD1,CASSLFLFGDRASYEQYF,TGCGCCAGCAGCTTGTTCCTATTTGGGGACAGGGCTTCCTACGAGCAGTACTTC
TRBV11-2,TRBJ2-7,.,.,CASSPDSAGEQYF,TGTGCCAGCAGCCCCGACTCTGCGGGGGAGCAGTACTTC
TRBV11-2,TRBJ2-7,once,TRBD1,CASRLGTGTLYEQYF,TGTGCCAGCAGGCTGGGGACAGGTACCCTCTACGAGCAGTACTTC
TRBV2,TRBJ1-6,.,TRBD1,CASRPRTGRSPLHF,TGTGCCAGCAGACCGAGGACAGGGCGCTCACCCCTCCACTTT
TRBV27,TRBJ1-3,once,TRBD1,CASSPTGVYGNTIYF,TGTGCCAGCAGTCCGACAGGGGTATATGGAAACACCATATATTTT
TRBV5-8,TRBJ1-6,.,TRBD1,CASSPGQYNSPLHF,TGTGCCAGCAGCCCGGGACAGTATAATTCACCCCTCCACTTT
TRBV7-9,TRBJ1-4,.,TRBD1,CASSGGTGSRNEKLFF,TGTGCCAGCAGCGGGGGGACAGGGTCCAGGAATGAAAAACTGTTTTTT
TRBV5-6,TRBJ2-5,few,TRBD2,CASSLVGSGRAAKTQYF,TGTGCCAGCAGCTTGGTGGGTAGCGGGAGGGCCGCGAAGACCCAGTACTTC
TRBV7-7,TRBJ2-1,.,TRBD1,CASSLGTGGNEQFF,TGTGCTAGCAGCCTCGGGACAGGGGGCAATGAGCAGTTCTTC
TRBV9,TRBJ2-7,.,.,CASSVGSTGYEQYF,TGTGCCAGCAGCGTAGGCTCTACCGGCTACGAGCAGTACTTC
TRBV18,TRBJ2-5,.,TRBD1,CASSPGRGLGETQYF,TGTGCCAGCTCACCGGGCAGGGGGCTAGGAGAGACCCAGTACTTC
TRBV19,TRBJ2-7,few,.,CASSTTDRYEQYF,TGTGCCAGTAGTACAACTGACAGGTACGAGCAGTACTTC
TRBV5-4,TRBJ1-1,once,TRBD1,CASSLQGAEAFF,TGTGCCAGCAGTTTACAGGGGGCTGAAGCTTTCTTT
TRBV19,TRBJ2-1,few,TRBD2,CASHLTGTSGRSSYNEQFF,TGTGCCAGTCACCTCACCGGGACTAGCGGACGAAGCTCCTACAATGAGCAGTTCTTC
TRBV19,TRBJ2-2,.,TRBD2,CASSQKGTSGNTGELFF,TGTGCCAGTAGTCAAAAGGGGACTAGCGGCAACACCGGGGAGCTGTTTTTT
TRBV18,TRBJ1-5,.,.,CASSPPVGASGNQPQHF,TGTGCCAGCTCACCACCGGTGGGGGCAAGCGGCAATCAGCCCCAGCATTTT
TRBV5-4,TRBJ2-7,.,.,CASSLGNRRGEQYF,TGTGCCAGCAGCTTGGGGAACAGACGGGGCGAGCAGTACTTC
TRBV7-8,TRBJ2-7,.,.,CASSLQRTNYEQYF,TGTGCCAGCAGCTTACAGCGGACGAACTACGAGCAGTACTTC
TRBV10-3,TRBJ1-1,.,.,CAISESRGNTEAFF,TGTGCCATCAGTGAGTCGAGAGGGAACACTGAAGCTTTCTTT
TRBV10-2,TRBJ1-1,.,TRBD1,CASTSRDRVNTEAFF,TGCGCCAGCACCTCCCGGGACAGGGTGAACACTGAAGCTTTCTTT
TRBV29-1,TRBJ2-7,.,.,CSVYLGGYEQYF,TGCAGCGTTTACCTCGGGGGCTACGAGCAGTACTTC
TRBV4-1,TRBJ2-3,.,TRBD1,CASSKGTGFTDTQYF,TGCGCCAGCAGCAAGGGGACAGGGTTTACAGATACGCAGTATTTT
TRBV5-1,TRBJ2-5,.,TRBD1,CASSLGDRVVETQYF,TGCGCCAGCAGCTTAGGGGACAGGGTGGTAGAGACCCAGTACTTC
TRBV5-1,TRBJ1-1,.,.,CASSGRDNMNTEAFF,TGCGCCAGCAGCGGCCGGGACAACATGAACACTGAAGCTTTCTTT
TRBV7-8,TRBJ2-7,.,TRBD2,CASSLARGESYEQYF,TGTGCCAGCAGCTTAGCGCGGGGGGAATCCTACGAGCAGTACTTC
TRBV19,TRBJ2-5,once,TRBD1,CASSHLTGGETQYF,TGTGCCAGTAGCCACCTTACAGGGGGTGAGACCCAGTACTTC
TRBV10-3,TRBJ1-6,once,.,CAINARENSPLHF,TGTGCCATCAATGCCCGGGAGAATTCACCCCTCCACTTT
TRBV6-1,TRBJ1-5,.,TRBD1,CASRKGQGENQPQHF,TGTGCCAGCAGGAAGGGACAGGGTGAAAATCAGCCCCAGCATTTT
TRBV5-5,TRBJ1-2,.,TRBD1,CASSLQGESGYTF,TGTGCCAGCAGCCTTCAGGGGGAGAGCGGCTACACCTTC
TRBV2,TRBJ2-7,once,TRBD2,CASIARGLAGEQYF,TGTGCCAGCATAGCCAGGGGACTAGCGGGAGAGCAGTACTTC
TRBV4-1,TRBJ2-3,.,TRBD2,CASSQEGSGGAAQYF,TGCGCCAGCAGCCAAGAAGGAAGCGGGGGCGCCGCGCAGTATTTT